This T cell receptor (beta chain) was documented in a study of regulatory T cells in long-lasting Graves disease. Researchers made TCR beta libraries by using iRepertoire HTBI primers and running Arm-PCR on CDR3 regions. TCRdb processed the multiplex PCR reads anew with MiXCR; each CDR3 protein has one entry. The profile shows around 500,000 distinct CDR3 sequences, about 15% of them singletons. J was trimmed by 0 bases and V by 9 bases; bases with no gene match: 8. CDR1 and CDR2 from the germline V gene are SGHAT and FQNNGV. CDR3 length equals 14 residues. Time point of the sample: newly diagnosed GD, antithyroid drugs for less than 3 months. With RNA extracted from PBMCs as input, the TCR library was made. Criteria from the American Thyroid Association guidelines were applied to diagnose Graves' disease. This sample was shared with a second study, whose subject was T cells in Graves' hyperthyroidism and ophthalmopathy.

The rearrangement links TRBV11-2 to TRBJ2-7; TRBD1 matches at 7 bases. The sequence was obtained from a woman aged 35-60 years with Graves disease. The sample was peripheral blood mononuclear cells (PBMCs), taken at new diagnosis, from a patient treated with antithyroid drugs. The CDR3 bases are TGTGCCAGTAAGCCGACAGGGAGCTCCTACGAGCAGTACTTC. Residues: CASKPTGSSYEQYF.